This TCR beta chain was retrieved from a study of cytomegalovirus exposure and HLA in healthy donors (dated by TCRdb to 2015 to 2018). For the wider study: An earlier analysis of 587 of the donors reported about 260 Gb of sequence data and some 110 million unique TCR beta sequences obtained from about 170 million T cells. An earlier analysis of some 600 of the donors applied high-throughput TCR beta sequencing to assess whether each TCR beta V gene segment acted as functional or pseudogenic. In a later genetic analysis, genome-wide SNP genotypes for about 55% of the 666 donors were used, and that subset was treated as a discovery cohort. HLA typing covered class I and class II loci at four-digit resolution. Typing coverage differed by locus: A, B, C, DRB1 and DQB1 were typed in roughly 629-630 donors, DQA1 in roughly 510, DPA1 in some 600, and DPB1 in just under 490. To study patterns of TCR occurrence, a later analysis re-analyzed previously published TCR beta repertoires from 600 to 750 donors and added high-resolution HLA genotyping. The later analysis used no new phenotypic data to find candidate immune exposures, relying instead on TCR beta sequences and their occurrence across donors. About 280 gigabases of sequencing data and approximately 91 million unique TCR sequences made up an early release that covered over 550 HLA-typed donors. Every discovery cohort repertoire had been produced on one sequencing platform. To predict cytomegalovirus infection status, the study brought together high-throughput TCR immunosequencing, statistical association of individual TCRs with disease status, and machine learning. The study aimed to test whether signatures of past pathogen exposure could be identified by cataloging public T cell receptors. On average, about 200,000 unique TCR beta nucleotide sequences were sequenced per donor among 398 genotyped donors of the cohort, with roughly 18% of those sequences being non-productive. The study profiled the T cell repertoires of around 700 subjects by immunosequencing and related them to cytomegalovirus serostatus. In addition to the first cohort of around 670 subjects, a separate validation cohort of 100 to 150 different subjects was used. Donor age, sex, ethnicity and CMV serostatus were compiled alongside the repertoire data. Of the 398 genotyped donors, 81% fell in the genetic ancestry cluster associated with self-reported Caucasian donors. Roughly five DR-DQ haplotypes were handled as single units for association and clustering because linkage in the cohort was strong. Results and caveats for the whole study, not just this receptor: In a later analysis, TCR association rates were found to vary across HLA loci, with the most associated TCRs seen for DRB1 alleles and the fewest for HLA-C alleles. Because the 87-base-pair reads could not distinguish some IMGT-functional V segments, including TRBV6-2 and TRBV6-3, those segments were excluded. About 17 rarely observed V segments, including chromosome 9 orphons, were excluded from the earlier analysis of several hundred of the donors because counts were too low. A cluster of highly shared sequence variants was judged likely to represent a technical artifact of the sequencing pipeline. According to a later analysis, parvovirus B19, influenza, CMV and Epstein-Barr virus appeared linked to several top co-occurrence clusters. Linkage disequilibrium might explain the correlated functional status among segregating V segments, but an unknown experimental factor could not be ruled out. When HLA alleles, especially DR and DQ, strongly co-occurred, TCR associations were difficult to assign to individual alleles. This cohort had only TCR beta chains sequenced, and the lack of alpha or paired-chain data limited which features could be detected. Presence/absence analyses assumed roughly uniform sequencing depth across donors, an assumption that may not hold. Most CMV-associated TCR beta chains appeared to be HLA-restricted in a later analysis, and the HLA associations seemed to be driven largely by CMV exposure. Specific HLA alleles were associated with roughly 17,000 TCR beta sequences at a false discovery rate of 0.05 in a later analysis. In the study, roughly 160 TCR beta chains were listed as associated with cytomegalovirus. According to the authors, the approach could potentially be generalized to other disease states and immunological phenotypes. Immune exposure information for the cohort was limited to CMV serostatus. Because HLA typing was missing for some donors at each locus, association tests included only the typed subset. Broadly in line with IMGT annotations, most TCR beta V segments showed up in productive rearrangements about 87% or about 30% of the time in an earlier analysis of under 700 of the donors. In a later analysis, HLA-associated TCR beta chains were found to be more clonally expanded and to have lower generation probabilities than equally common non-associated chains. In vitro tests confirmed that three of the cytomegalovirus-associated TCR beta chains recognize cytomegalovirus antigens. In a later genetic analysis, fewer N-insertions in productive TCRs were reported among donors in an Asian-associated ancestry cluster than the roughly 670-donor mean. A further reported finding was that TCR beta sequences accurately predicted the HLA-A and HLA-B alleles for most subjects in the first cohort. Cytomegalovirus status was reported to be diagnosed by the classifier with high specificity and sensitivity in both the original and validation cohorts. V-gene and J-gene trimming of TCR beta chains was associated with a missense DCLRE1C variant in a later genetic analysis, and the association was replicated in an independent cohort. Most TCR sequences were observed very rarely across donors, whereas some public TCRs were present in many individuals.

In the case of this clone: It lacks a known antigen. Base qualities are missing; no much larger clone stands one base away.

The CDR3 covers 16 residues, taking in both the cysteine and the phenylalanine. Of the read, only the CDR3 DNA is kept; its 48 bases are in frame from base 1. The germline V gene gives CDR1 as LGHNA and CDR2 as YSLEER. Trimming removed 3 bases from V and 0 bases from J, leaving 12 bases between the germline ends. The method behind the library was the immunoSEQ multiplex PCR assay. For the multiplex PCR, a mixture combining 60 forward primers for TCR Vbeta segments and 13 reverse primers for TCR Jbeta segments was used. The CDR3 region of rearranged TCR beta genes was amplified from genomic DNA by a multiplex PCR assay. Amplified TCR beta libraries were sequenced as 87-base-pair reads on the Illumina HiSeq System. As for the original processing: Across the 600 to 700 repertoires, a later analysis counted tens of millions of unique TCR beta chains, roughly 11 million of which were shared by at least two donors. Raw reads were error-corrected and collapsed into unique sequences with a nearest-neighbor algorithm that merged closely related sequences to remove PCR and sequencing errors. V, D and J gene segments were assigned by aligning CDR3 sequences to IMGT reference sequences. Each retained sequence needed at least a six-nucleotide match to both a V gene segment and a J gene segment. Rearrangements were called productive when the CDR3 lacked stop codons and stayed in frame with V and J; all others were non-productive. CDR3 was defined according to IMGT convention as the region running from the second conserved V-encoded cysteine to the conserved J-encoded phenylalanine. The earlier analysis of 450 to 750 of the donors excluded any sequence lacking an unambiguous match to a single V gene segment. In an earlier analysis of a few hundred of the donors, V segments were called functional above 56.7% productive rearrangements and were called segregating when the between-donor standard deviation exceeded 5%. A statistical classification framework was built for diagnosing cytomegalovirus status from the catalog of TCR beta chain sequences. In a later analysis, TCR nucleotide sequences were compared against IMGT/GENE-DB human TR gene sequences so that V and J genes could be assigned. In a later analysis, CDR3 sequences and most-parsimonious VDJ recombination scenarios were assigned using the TCRdist pipeline. In a later analysis, each TCR beta chain was defined by its CDR3 amino acid sequence together with its V-gene family, and reads lacking a unique V-gene family were excluded. As a way to deal with suspected cross-contamination and a sequencing artifact, a later analysis dropped hundreds of nucleotide sequences that were highly shared and had low generation probability. A later analysis calculated a clonal expansion index for each public chain from normalized within-repertoire ranks of inferred template counts. Generation probabilities in a later analysis came from a VDJ recombination model fitted to out-of-frame rearrangements, and those results were checked against IGoR. A later analysis scored TCR-TCR, TCR-HLA and TCR-CMV co-occurrence with hypergeometric tests, applying a repertoire-size bias correction to TCR pairs. A later analysis estimated false discovery rates by permuting HLA or CMV assignments 20 times. In a later analysis, co-occurring TCRs were grouped using DBSCAN, and TCRdist sequence similarity was added for clustering within HLA-allele-positive subsets. Repertoires with fewer than 30,000 or more than 120,000 public chains were left out of co-occurrence clustering, as were four to six repertoires with anomalous nucleotide sharing. In its TCRdb copy, this immuneACCESS table keeps in-frame sequences only and misses some clones. Where compared with another copy, unresolved V genes explain less than half of these, and the others have no known cause. That table gives V, J and clone size, and the DNA gave D and trimming. In this sample the table shows 150,000 to 200,000 clones, 80% of which occur a single time. The top ten clonotypes cover 9.5% to 10% of the sample.

The cohort was made up of roughly 670 healthy bone marrow donors. Cohort members were all nominally healthy when sampled, although unrecorded immune exposures were likely present. The donor was CMV seropositive and belonged to the group of 250 to 300 seropositive cohort members. A peripheral blood sample was collected from each donor, and TCR beta sequencing was performed on peripheral blood mononuclear cells. Genomic DNA was extracted from the blood cell samples with the Qiagen DNeasy Blood Extraction Kit. The sample was PBMCs. The TCR sequence derives from a man aged 18 to 29 in good health and CMV-seropositive. In this chain, TRBV4-3 is recombined with TRBJ1-3; the D gene assignment is ambiguous. The DNA sequence is as follows: TGCGCCAGCAGCCAGGAAACAGCTGCCTCTGGAAACACCATATATTTT. The translation is CASSQETAASGNTIYF.